The sequence of this T cell receptor beta chain was determined in a study of T cells in Graves' hyperthyroidism and ophthalmopathy. Points from the study as a whole: Blood shared most expanded thyroid clonotypes above 0.001.

Germline V gives CDR1 SGHAT, CDR2 FQNNGV. The CDR3 length is 16 residues. Losses at the gene ends were 2 bases for V and 5 bases for J; bases not matched to a gene: 11. Comments on this clonotype: The antigen is unknown.

Criteria for exclusion of patients were uncontrolled infection, other autoimmune disease, pregnancy or lactation. Together with thyroid ultrasound, orbital computed tomography, serum thyroxine and TRAb, clinical symptoms were used for diagnoses. It was RNA transcripts that yielded the amplified TCR beta CDR3 regions. HTBI primers were the set used in a first-round RT-PCR of the TCR CDR3. TCRdb recomputed calls from the multiplex PCR reads with MiXCR, one row per CDR3 protein. The sample has hundreds of thousands of distinct CDR3 sequences; around 24% are singletons. The clonotype originates from a woman aged 30 to 39 with Graves' ophthalmopathy. The sequenced sample consisted of blood. The genes are TRBV11-2 and TRBJ2-7; 8 nucleotides line up with TRBD1. CDR3 coding DNA: TGTGCCAGCAGCTTAAGGTTCGGGACAGGCCCACACGAGCAGTACTTC. As protein: CASSLRFGTGPHEQYF.